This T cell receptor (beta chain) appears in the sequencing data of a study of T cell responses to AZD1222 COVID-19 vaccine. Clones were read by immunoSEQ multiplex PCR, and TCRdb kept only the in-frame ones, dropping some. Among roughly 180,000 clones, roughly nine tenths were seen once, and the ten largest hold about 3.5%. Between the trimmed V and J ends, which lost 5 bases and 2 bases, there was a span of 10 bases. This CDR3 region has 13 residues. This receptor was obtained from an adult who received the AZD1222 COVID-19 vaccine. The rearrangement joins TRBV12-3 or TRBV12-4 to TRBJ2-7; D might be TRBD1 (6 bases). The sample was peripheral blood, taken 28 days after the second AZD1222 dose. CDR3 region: CASSARTAYEQYF. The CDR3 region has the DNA TGTGCCAGCAGTGCGCGGACAGCCTACGAGCAGTACTTC.